This TCR beta chain was retrieved from a study of T cells after posttransplantation cyclophosphamide. Study conclusions and caveats: Later post-transplant blood repertoires were often dominated by donor CD8+ memory clones. TRB clonality was highly associated with recipient CMV seropositivity and reactivation. Tissue-infiltrating T cells from skin or gut overlapped little with blood T cells.

Peripheral blood was collected from the related graft donor on the marrow donation day. This clone appeared many times. Antigen unknown. The repertoire was sequenced with immunoSEQ multiplex PCR; TCRdb's copy has only in-frame clones and lacks some. There are tens of thousands of clones in the sample, none observed a single time. CDR3 length: 13 amino acids. Germline loops: CDR1 ENHRY, CDR2 SYGVKD. The V end lost 9 bases, the J end lost 3 bases, and 14 bases lay between the germline ends. This receptor was identified in a woman aged 50 to 60 in good health and a related stem cell transplant donor. The source material was PBMCs. The gene calls are TRBV10-3 and TRBJ2-5; the D gene is possibly TRBD2 (6 bases). This CDR3 reads CAIAPPGEETQYF. CDR3 sequence (DNA): TGTGCCATAGCACCTCCGGGGGAAGAGACCCAGTACTTC.